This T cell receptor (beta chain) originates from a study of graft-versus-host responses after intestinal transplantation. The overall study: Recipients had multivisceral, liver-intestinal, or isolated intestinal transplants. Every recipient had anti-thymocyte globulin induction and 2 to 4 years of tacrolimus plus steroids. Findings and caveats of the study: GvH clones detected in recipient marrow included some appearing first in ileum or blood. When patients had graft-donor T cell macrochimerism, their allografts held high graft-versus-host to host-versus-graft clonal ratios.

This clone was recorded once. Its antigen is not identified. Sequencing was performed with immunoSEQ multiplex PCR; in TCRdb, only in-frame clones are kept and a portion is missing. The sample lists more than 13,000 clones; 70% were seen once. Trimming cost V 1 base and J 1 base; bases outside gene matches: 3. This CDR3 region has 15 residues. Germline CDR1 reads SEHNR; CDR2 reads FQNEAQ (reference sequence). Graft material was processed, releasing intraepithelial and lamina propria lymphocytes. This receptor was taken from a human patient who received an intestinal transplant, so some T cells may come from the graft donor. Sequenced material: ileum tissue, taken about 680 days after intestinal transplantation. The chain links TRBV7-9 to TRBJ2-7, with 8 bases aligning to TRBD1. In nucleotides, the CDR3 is TGTGCCAGCAGCTTAGGGACAGGGAGATCCTACGAGCAGTACTTC. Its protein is CASSLGTGRSYEQYF.